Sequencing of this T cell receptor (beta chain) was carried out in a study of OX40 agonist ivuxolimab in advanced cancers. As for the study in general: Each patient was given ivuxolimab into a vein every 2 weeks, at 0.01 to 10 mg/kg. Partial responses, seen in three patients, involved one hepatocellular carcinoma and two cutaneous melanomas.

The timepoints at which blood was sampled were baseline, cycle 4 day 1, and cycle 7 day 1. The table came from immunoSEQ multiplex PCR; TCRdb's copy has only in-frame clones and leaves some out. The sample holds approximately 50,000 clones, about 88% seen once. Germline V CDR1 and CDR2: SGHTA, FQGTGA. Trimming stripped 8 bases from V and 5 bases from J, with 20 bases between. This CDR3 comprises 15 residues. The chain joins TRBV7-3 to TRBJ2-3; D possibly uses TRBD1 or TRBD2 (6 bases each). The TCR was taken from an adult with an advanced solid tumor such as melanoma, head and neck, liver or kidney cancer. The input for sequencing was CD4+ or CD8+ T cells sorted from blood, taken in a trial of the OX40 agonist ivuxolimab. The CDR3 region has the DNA TGTGCCAGCTCGAAGCTGGGGGGCGCGGGAGATACGCAGTATTTT. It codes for CASSKLGGAGDTQYF.